The entry below describes one T cell receptor beta chain. Its target is unknown. Sequencing was performed with immunoSEQ multiplex PCR; in TCRdb, only in-frame clones are kept and a portion is missing. The repertoire holds 140,000 to 150,000 clones, with around 94% as singletons. The data were taken from a study of T cell responses to AZD1222 COVID-19 vaccine. Study outcomes and limitations: Clonal diversity may have been underestimated in mostly white British donors.

Trimming removed 4 bases at V and 1 base at J, with 5 bases between. The CDR3 extends over 13 amino acids. The chain uses TRBV12-3 or TRBV12-4 and TRBJ1-3; no clear D. The sequences come from peripheral blood, collected after recovery from COVID-19. This TCR came from an adult who had recovered from COVID-19. CDR3 loop: CASSWVSGNTIYF. The CDR3 DNA follows: TGTGCCAGCAGTTGGGTATCTGGAAACACCATATATTTT.